Each of the 27 T cell receptor beta chains below was sequenced from the same sample in a study of blood T cell repertoires in COVID-19. Sequencing used immunoSEQ multiplex PCR; TCRdb keeps in-frame clones, though not all of them. The sample lists just under 150,000 clones, around nine tenths occurring once. The specimen was peripheral blood. These receptors all come from a woman aged 45-59 years with active or convalescent COVID-19.

This rearrangement joins TRBV15 to TRBJ1-1; possibly TRBD1 for D (5 bases). The germline CDR1 and CDR2 sequences are LNHNV and YYDKDF (reference sequence). V was cut by 0 bases and J by 10 bases, with 15 bases left in between. The CDR3 is 14 residues long. CDR3 protein: CATSREVGLPGAFF. The DNA for the CDR3 is TGTGCCACCAGCAGAGAGGTGGGACTCCCGGGAGCTTTCTTT.

The chain is built from TRBV1 and TRBJ2-3; TRBD1 reflects the table's D call only, with no check against the DNA. TRBV1 is a listed pseudogene. The CDR3 is made up of 18 amino acids. Here the CDR3 reads CTSSQEGAGWISTDTQYF. The CDR3 nucleotides are TGCACCAGCAGCCAAGAGGGGGCGGGCTGGATTAGCACAGATACGCAGTATTTT.

Points on this clone: One junction end does not reproduce the germline sequence, and a read error may be involved. The chain is built from TRBV7-7 and TRBJ2-3; D may be TRBD2 (6 bases). This CDR3 is 14 amino acids long. Per the germline V gene, CDR1 is SSHAT and CDR2 is FNYEAQ (reference sequence). The CDR3 protein is CASSSGGYTDTQYF. CDR3 nucleotide sequence: TGTGCTAGCAGCTCTGGGGGGTACACAGATACGCAGTATTTT.

The chain employs TRBV7-2 and TRBJ2-1; 7 bases align to TRBD2. Germline V gene data show CDR1 as SGHTA and CDR2 as FQGNSA. The CDR3 loop spans 14 amino acids. Unmatched junction bases numbered 11, after V lost 5 bases and J lost 10 bases. CDR3 sequence (DNA): TGTGCCAGCAGCGCCGGGGCGGGAGTTAGAGAGCAGTTCTTC. Translating gives CASSAGAGVREQFF.

This clone appeared a few times. The V call is TRBV5-5, the J call TRBJ2-5; 8 nucleotides line up with TRBD1. From germline, CDR1 is SGHKS and CDR2 YYEKEE (reference sequence). V shed 4 bases, J shed 4 bases, and the junction held 6 bases outside the gene matches. The CDR3 is 14 residues long. CDR3 DNA: TGTGCCAGCAGCCTGGACACAGGGGGAGAGACCCAGTACTTC. Its protein product is CASSLDTGGETQYF.

The chain is built from TRBV27 and TRBJ2-7, with 8 bases identical to TRBD2. CDR1 and CDR2 (germline): MNHEY, SMNVEV (reference sequence). There are 15 residues in the CDR3. J gave up 0 bases and V 2 bases, and 3 bases lay outside the gene matches. CDR3 residues: CASSLSTSGSYEQYF. The CDR3 region has the DNA TGTGCCAGCAGTTTAAGTACTAGCGGCTCCTACGAGCAGTACTTC.

The genes are TRBV19 and TRBJ2-2; D gene unclear. From germline, CDR1 is LNHDA and CDR2 SQIVND (reference sequence). V gave up 5 bases and J gave up 1 base, with 14 bases separating them. CDR3 length: 16 amino acids. The CDR3 DNA reads TGTGCCAGTAGTCCCGCAGGAAACTTGAACACCGGGGAGCTGTTTTTT. Translated, it gives CASSPAGNLNTGELFF.

This clone has only one observation. The chain carries TRBV7-2 and TRBJ1-2, with 8 nucleotides matching TRBD1. The CDR3 contains 14 residues. Germline-derived CDR1 and CDR2 are SGHTA and FQGNSA. The ends lost 5 bases at V and 7 bases at J; junction bases unmatched: 9. The CDR3 is CASSATGTGFGYTF. The DNA of the CDR3 is TGTGCCAGCAGCGCCACCGGGACAGGATTTGGCTACACCTTC. The variable domain in full, with the rest retrieved from reference TRBV7-2 and TRBJ1-2, is GAGVSQSPSNKVTEKGKDVELRCDPISGHTALYWYRQSLGQGLEFLIYFQGNSAPDKSGLPSDRFSAERTGGSVSTLTIQRTQQEDSAVYLCASSATGTGFGYTFGSGTRLTVV.

This clone showed up just once. The chain carries TRBV20-1 and TRBJ2-3; D is perhaps TRBD1 (7 bases). Trimming removed 8 bases from V and 7 bases from J, with 13 bases in between. The CDR3 contains 11 residues. CDR1 and CDR2 from the germline V gene are DFQATT and SNEGSKA (reference sequence). In nucleotides, the CDR3 is TGCAGTCGCCAGGGGGGAAATACGCAGTATTTT. Protein product: CSRQGGNTQYF.

This chain connects TRBV2 to TRBJ2-1; TRBD2 agrees at 9 bases. The CDR3 is 15 amino acids. The germline CDR1 and CDR2 sequences are SNHLY and FYNNEI. Trimming removed 4 bases from V and 0 bases from J; junction bases left unmatched: 1. This CDR3 reads CASSVREGSYNEQFF. The DNA of the CDR3 is TGTGCCAGCAGTGTGCGGGAGGGCTCCTACAATGAGCAGTTCTTC.

Here the CDR3 DNA reads TGTGCTAGTGGTTTGGGAATAACAGGGGTTAGGACTGAGGACACCTTC. Translated: CASGLGITGVRTEDTF. This sequence joins TRBV12-5 and TRBJ1-2, with 7 bases matching TRBD1. Germline values: CDR1 LGHNT, CDR2 FRNRAP. With 1 base clipped from V and 12 bases from J, the junction kept 17 bases outside the gene matches. The CDR3 runs to 16 residues.

This clone came up a few times. The chain has TRBV5-1 and TRBJ1-1; D ambiguous. V lost 7 bases and J lost 0, with 13 bases in between. CDR3 length: 14 residues. Germline CDR1 and CDR2: SGHRS and YFSETQ. The CDR3 region has the DNA TGCGCCAGCGCCCAACAGCAGATGAACACTGAAGCTTTCTTT. It is translated as CASAQQQMNTEAFF. The whole variable domain, filled in from reference TRBV5-1 and TRBJ1-1, reads KAGVTQTPRYLIKTRGQQVTLSCSPISGHRSVSWYQQTPGQGLQFLFEYFSETQRNKGNFPGRFSGRQFSNSRSEMNVSTLELGDSALYLCASAQQQMNTEAFFGQGTRLTVV.

The table lists this clone with a few counts. The chain carries TRBV13 and TRBJ2-7; TRBD2 matches 8 bases. The V segment lost 4 bases and the J segment 0 bases; nucleotides outside the gene matches: 2. The germline CDR1 and CDR2 sequences are PRHDT and FYEKMQ (reference sequence). This CDR3 is 14 amino acids long. The CDR3 reads CASSSSGSSYEQYF. The DNA for the CDR3 is TGTGCCAGCAGCTCCAGCGGGAGCTCCTACGAGCAGTACTTC.

This chain uses TRBV29-1 with TRBJ2-1; D is perhaps TRBD2 (6 bases). This CDR3 contains 16 residues. V was shortened by 3 bases and J by 2 bases, with 17 bases between the two germline ends. Germline V gene sequence: CDR1 SQVTM, CDR2 ANQGSEA. The CDR3 protein is CSVDRRWREAYNEQFF. CDR3 DNA sequence: TGCAGCGTTGATAGGCGGTGGCGGGAAGCCTACAATGAGCAGTTCTTC.

V gene TRBV25-1 combines with J gene TRBJ1-2, with 9 bases aligning to TRBD1. Germline CDR1 and CDR2: MGHDK and SYGVNS. Trimming at V came to 6 bases and at J to 4 bases, leaving 9 bases not matched to a gene. This CDR3 region has 15 residues. The CDR3: CASSSGGQGAYGYTF. CDR3 bases: TGTGCCAGCAGCTCTGGGGGACAGGGAGCCTATGGCTACACCTTC.

The J gene is TRBJ2-1, the V gene TRBV5-8; 7 nucleotides agree with TRBD1. The junction had 15 bases not matched to a gene; V was cut back by 2 bases and J by 7 bases. Germline V gene data show CDR1 as SGHTS and CDR2 as YDEGEE. This CDR3 contains 17 residues. The DNA for the CDR3 is TGTGCCAGCAGCTTCGGGGCGTCGAGGGGGCGCGGGAATGAGCAGTTCTTC. This sequence encodes CASSFGASRGRGNEQFF.

This chain links TRBV10-3 with TRBJ1-1; D might be TRBD1 (6 bases). V gave up 4 bases and J gave up 3 bases, with 12 bases separating them. The length of the CDR3 is 14 residues. Per the germline V gene, CDR1 is ENHRY and CDR2 is SYGVKD. In DNA form, the CDR3 reads TGTGCCATCAGTGTTAAGGGGGGGGACACTGAAGCTTTCTTT. Encoded protein: CAISVKGGDTEAFF.

The V gene is TRBV3-1 (or the pseudogene TRBV3-2), the J gene TRBJ2-4, with TRBD2 matching 7 bases. The CDR3 contains 14 residues. J gave up 9 bases and V 0 bases, and 5 bases lay outside the gene matches. In germline, CDR1 is LGHDT, CDR2 YNNKEL (reference sequence). The CDR3 reads CASSQEQREAIQYF. The CDR3, as DNA: TGTGCCAGCAGCCAAGAGCAGCGGGAAGCCATTCAGTACTTC.

The chain combines TRBV5-1 with TRBJ2-3; D is possibly TRBD2 (6 bases). CDR1 is SGHRS and CDR2 is YFSETQ in the germline V gene. This CDR3 spans 14 amino acids. V lost 0 bases and J 7 bases, leaving 12 bases between the germline ends. The DNA for the CDR3 is TGCGCCAGCAGCTTGGATTCAGGGAGGAATACGCAGTATTTT. Its translation: CASSLDSGRNTQYF.

The chain recombines TRBV7-2 with TRBJ2-7, with a possible D match to TRBD2 (6 bases). The germline V gene encodes CDR1 SGHTA and CDR2 FQGNSA. The CDR3 is 14 residues long. The germline V and J ends were trimmed by 5 bases and 2 bases, with 13 bases remaining between them. The chain's CDR3 is CASSPVGGTYEQYF. CDR3 DNA: TGTGCCAGCAGCCCTGTCGGAGGGACCTACGAGCAGTACTTC.

V gene TRBV19 combines with J gene TRBJ2-2, with no clear D. Germline V CDR1 and CDR2: LNHDA, SQIVND (reference sequence). V was pared by 7 bases and J by 8 bases, with 8 bases between. The CDR3 loop spans 11 amino acids. CDR3 DNA sequence: TGTGCCAGTAAGTTCGCGGGGGAGCTGTTTTTT. The encoded protein is CASKFAGELFF.

This clone was seen a few times. The V call is TRBV29-1, the J call TRBJ1-1, with 9 bases lining up with TRBD1. Germline V lookup: CDR1 SQVTM, CDR2 ANQGSEA. Trimming at V came to 6 bases and at J to 5 bases, leaving 7 bases not matched to a gene. The CDR3 totals 13 residues. The CDR3 here is CSVMGQGGTEAFF. The CDR3 DNA reads TGCAGCGTGATGGGACAGGGTGGGACTGAAGCTTTCTTT.

CDR3 protein: CASSLPGGIYEQYF. The CDR3 DNA is TGTGCCAGCAGTTTGCCGGGAGGTATCTACGAGCAGTACTTC. The rearrangement uses TRBV28 and TRBJ2-7; 7 bases agree with TRBD2. The length of the CDR3 is 14 residues. The germline CDR1 and CDR2 sequences are MDHEN and SYDVKM. J lost 3 bases, V lost 3 bases, and 5 bases had no gene match.

In this sample, this clone turned up once. The chain joins TRBV9 to TRBJ1-4; TRBD1 might be the D (6 bases). In germline, CDR1 is SGDLS, CDR2 YYNGEE. Trimming cost V 7 bases and J 3 bases, with 13 bases left between them. The CDR3 is made up of 14 amino acids. CDR3 DNA: TGTGCCAGCTCGCGGGGGCAGGCTAATGAAAAACTGTTTTTT. Translating it yields CASSRGQANEKLFF.

This rearrangement joins TRBV11-3 to TRBJ2-3, with 13 positions matching TRBD2. Losses at the gene ends were 5 bases for V and 5 bases for J; bases not matched to a gene: 10. Germline-derived CDR1 and CDR2 are SGHNT and YENEEA. This CDR3 has 17 residues. The DNA for the CDR3 is TGTGCCAGCAGCGCGGGACTAGCGGGATCTCGAGGAGATACGCAGTATTTT. Its translation is CASSAGLAGSRGDTQYF. The whole variable domain, filled in from reference TRBV11-3 and TRBJ2-3, reads EAGVVQSPRYKIIEKKQPVAFWCNPISGHNTLYWYLQNLGQGPELLIRYENEEAVDDSQLPKDRFSAERLKGVDSTLKIQPAELGDSAVYLCASSAGLAGSRGDTQYFGPGTRLTVL.

This clone was counted a single time. The V and J genes are TRBV19 and TRBJ2-1; a weak D match, TRBD2 (6 bases). Trimming took 3 bases from V and 0 from J, leaving 6 bases between them. The CDR3 consists of 14 residues. Germline V gene data show CDR1 as LNHDA and CDR2 as SQIVND (reference sequence). CDR3 in amino acids: CASSIGSSYNEQFF. As DNA, the CDR3 is TGTGCCAGTAGTATCGGGAGCTCCTACAATGAGCAGTTCTTC.

The rearrangement uses TRBV10-3 and TRBJ2-3; 7 bases agree with TRBD2. Per the germline V gene, CDR1 is ENHRY and CDR2 is SYGVKD. This CDR3 spans 13 amino acids. Trimming removed 6 bases from V and 5 bases from J; junction bases left unmatched: 5. Written as DNA, the CDR3 is TGTGCCATCAGGGGGACTACGGTAGATACGCAGTATTTT. Its protein product is CAIRGTTVDTQYF.